Presented here are 25 T cell receptor beta chains from one specimen sequenced in a study of blood T cell repertoires in COVID-19. Sequenced by immunoSEQ multiplex PCR; TCRdb stores in-frame clones only, minus some. Counted here are some 200,000 clones, more than 75% occurring once; the ten biggest clones make up less than 8%. Sequencing input: PBMCs or T cells enriched from blood (not recorded which). These receptors originate from a man aged 25 to 45 in a cohort exposed to, infected with or recovered from COVID-19 (not recorded which).

The CDR3 DNA reads as TGCAGCGTTGACGGGACTAGCGGTTCCCTCTCTGGGGCCAACGTCCTGACTTTC. This codes for CSVDGTSGSLSGANVLTF. The chain is built from TRBV29-1 and TRBJ2-6; TRBD2 agrees at 11 bases. Germline assignment: CDR1 SQVTM and CDR2 ANQGSEA. V lost 3 bases and J lost 0; bases outside the gene matches: 7. CDR3 size: 18 residues.

CDR3 nucleotides: TGTGCCAGTAGCCCAGCGGGAGTGGGGGCCTACAATGAGCAGTTCTTC. It translates to CASSPAGVGAYNEQFF. V and J are TRBV19 and TRBJ2-1; TRBD2 matches 8 bases. This CDR3 is 16 amino acids long. CDR1 and CDR2 from the germline V gene are LNHDA and SQIVND (reference sequence). The V and J ends lost 6 bases and 2 bases, in that order; junction bases with no gene match: 9.

This chain links TRBV2 with TRBJ2-3, with D perhaps matching TRBD1 (6 bases). There are 15 residues in the CDR3. V dropped 1 base and J dropped 1 base, with 9 bases sitting between them. Germline V lookup: CDR1 SNHLY, CDR2 FYNNEI. CDR3 loop: CASSEEAGGTDTQYF. In DNA, the CDR3 is TGTGCCAGCAGTGAAGAGGCAGGGGGCACAGATACGCAGTATTTT. Full variable domain (remainder filled in from reference TRBV2 and TRBJ2-3): EPEVTQTPSHQVTQMGQEVILRCVPISNHLYFYWYRQILGQKVEFLVSFYNNEISEKSEIFDDQFSVERPDGSNFTLKIRSTKLEDSAMYFCASSEEAGGTDTQYFGPGTRLTVL.

The V gene is TRBV9, the J gene TRBJ2-1, with no clear D. Germline CDR1 is SGDLS and CDR2 is YYNGEE. Trimming took 2 bases from V and 3 from J, leaving 15 bases between them. The CDR3 is 16 amino acids. The CDR3 loop reads CASSVGSQNLYNEQFF. The CDR3 region has the DNA TGTGCCAGCAGCGTCGGGTCGCAGAATCTCTACAATGAGCAGTTCTTC.

In regard to this clone: The identical CDR3 is also encoded by other nucleotide sequences in the sample. The chain is built from TRBV27 and TRBJ1-4, with D tentatively TRBD1 (5 bases). Germline V gene sequence: CDR1 MNHEY, CDR2 SMNVEV (reference sequence). The CDR3 is 13 residues long. Trimming removed 1 base from V and 7 bases from J, with 7 bases in between. The CDR3, as DNA: TGTGCCAGCAGTTTATATAGGGGTGAAAAACTGTTTTTT. Amino acid sequence: CASSLYRGEKLFF.

This clone came up once. At one boundary the junction diverges from the germline segment, which might be a read error. The chain combines TRBV7-2 with TRBJ2-7; no clear D. This CDR3 contains 15 residues. CDR1 SGHTA and CDR2 FQGNSA come from the germline V gene. CDR3 sequence reads: CASSLDRLRTHLSDF. The CDR3 bases are TGTGCCAGCAGCTTAGATCGGTTAAGAACCCACCTATCCGACTTC.

This clone was observed a single time. The chain has TRBV9 and TRBJ2-1; 11 bases match TRBD1. The CDR3 covers 16 residues. CDR1 SGDLS and CDR2 YYNGEE come from the germline V gene. J was trimmed by 5 bases and V by 0 bases; bases with no gene match: 4. The CDR3 nucleotides read TGTGCCAGCAGCGTAGTTGGGACAGGGGGGCACAATGAGCAGTTCTTC. Translated: CASSVVGTGGHNEQFF.

V usage is TRBV6-5 and J usage is TRBJ2-5; possibly TRBD2 for D (6 bases). Germline CDR1 and CDR2: MNHEY and SVGAGI. The CDR3 is made up of 15 amino acids. Trimming stripped 0 bases from V and 3 bases from J, with 11 bases between. The CDR3 reads CASSYSPGLEETQYF. CDR3 DNA: TGTGCCAGCAGTTACTCGCCGGGACTCGAAGAGACCCAGTACTTC.

The chain uses TRBV7-9 and TRBJ1-1; 7 bases are a match to TRBD1. The CDR3 totals 15 residues. J gave up 4 bases and V 0 bases, and 5 bases lay outside the gene matches. The germline V gene has CDR1 SEHNR and CDR2 FQNEAQ (reference sequence). The CDR3 region is CASSLATGVTTEAFF. DNA for the CDR3: TGTGCCAGCAGCTTAGCTACAGGGGTCACCACTGAAGCTTTCTTT.

The chain uses TRBV10-1 and TRBJ2-2; a weak D match, TRBD1 (5 bases). This CDR3 has 14 residues. In germline, CDR1 is WNHNN, CDR2 SYGVQD (reference sequence). The germline V and J ends were trimmed by 8 bases and 0 bases, with 10 bases remaining between them. Written as DNA, the CDR3 is TGCGCCAGCTCCATCAGGGCGAACACCGGGGAGCTGTTTTTT. It specifies CASSIRANTGELFF.

The rearrangement joins TRBV5-6 to TRBJ2-3; 8 nucleotides line up with TRBD1. V dropped 4 bases and J dropped 3; count of bases not matched to a gene: 7. Germline lookup yields CDR1 SGHDT and CDR2 YYEEEE. This CDR3 is 15 amino acids long. CDR3 bases: TGTGCCAGCAGCCGGAGGGACAGGATAACAGATACGCAGTATTTT. The encoded protein is CASSRRDRITDTQYF.

The rearrangement links TRBV28 to TRBJ1-4, with D possibly being TRBD1 (6 bases). The germline gives CDR1 MDHEN, CDR2 SYDVKM. V lost 6 bases, J lost 4 bases, and 9 bases lay in between. The CDR3 consists of 13 residues. Written as DNA, the CDR3 is TGTGCCAGCAGAGGACAGAATAATGAAAAACTGTTTTTT. Translated: CASRGQNNEKLFF.

The CDR3 spells CASSALRQLNTEAFF. CDR3 coding DNA: TGTGCCAGCAGTGCTTTAAGACAGCTGAACACTGAAGCTTTCTTT. This chain uses TRBV2 with TRBJ1-1; D possibly corresponds to TRBD1 (5 bases). The germline V and J ends were trimmed by 4 bases and 0 bases, with 12 bases remaining between them. The V gene's germline CDR1 is SNHLY and CDR2 FYNNEI. The CDR3 has 15 amino acids.

This clone was seen at least ten times. The J gene is TRBJ2-7, the V gene TRBV28; D unresolved. The CDR3 is made up of 13 amino acids. The V end was cut by 6 bases, the J end by 4 bases, with 13 bases between. CDR1 is MDHEN, CDR2 SYDVKM, per germline. CDR3 bases: TGTGCCAGCAGACGAGACACCAGTTACGAGCAGTACTTC. Translated: CASRRDTSYEQYF.

V usage is TRBV7-9 and J usage is TRBJ1-3; D is unclear. The V end lost 11 bases, the J end lost 0 bases, and 11 bases lay between the germline ends. The CDR3 loop spans 13 amino acids. Germline V gene sequence: CDR1 SEHNR, CDR2 FQNEAQ (reference sequence). This CDR3 reads CAGEKNSGNTIYF. The CDR3, as DNA: TGTGCCGGTGAGAAGAACTCTGGAAACACCATATATTTT.

J is TRBJ1-3 and V is TRBV7-6, with D unclear. This CDR3 has 18 amino acids. The V and J ends lost 4 bases and 0 bases respectively, with 19 bases between them. Looked up from germline, CDR1 is SGHVS and CDR2 is FNYEAQ. CDR3 residues: CASSSASGQANSGNTIYF. The CDR3 DNA follows: TGTGCCAGCAGCTCAGCCAGTGGGCAGGCCAACTCTGGAAACACCATATATTTT.

This clone was seen a handful of times. This chain links TRBV7-9 with TRBJ2-2; 7 nucleotides line up with TRBD2. The CDR3 runs to 15 residues. Trimming cost V 10 bases and J 3 bases; bases outside gene matches: 11. The germline V gene has CDR1 SEHNR and CDR2 FQNEAQ (reference sequence). CDR3 in amino acids: CANEAAGTYTGELFF. CDR3 DNA: TGTGCCAACGAAGCAGCGGGGACTTACACCGGGGAGCTGTTTTTT.

This clone was observed a few times. The CDR3 sequence is CASSILSSGGNQPQHF. The CDR3 coding sequence is TGTGCCAGTAGTATACTGTCCAGCGGCGGCAATCAGCCCCAGCATTTT. The chain is built from TRBV19 and TRBJ1-5; D not certain. Looked up from germline, CDR1 is LNHDA and CDR2 is SQIVND (reference sequence). CDR3 length equals 16 residues. V was clipped by 2 bases and J by 2 bases, with 13 bases between them.

This rearrangement joins TRBV28 to TRBJ2-1, with 13 bases matching TRBD2. Germline V gene lookup returns CDR1 MDHEN and CDR2 SYDVKM. The CDR3 spans 15 residues. V lost 4 bases to trimming and J lost 7 bases; unmatched junction nucleotides: 4. CDR3 loop: CASSWGLAGKNEQFF. The CDR3 coding sequence is TGTGCCAGCAGTTGGGGACTAGCGGGGAAGAATGAGCAGTTCTTC.

The chain links TRBV12-3 or TRBV12-4 to TRBJ2-1; D remains ambiguous. This CDR3 region has 13 residues. Trimming shortened V by 5 bases and J by 12 bases, and 17 bases separated the two germline ends. CDR3 bases: TGTGCCAGCAGTCAAGCCGGGTCCCTATCGCAGTTCTTC. Protein product: CASSQAGSLSQFF.

This clone was detected a few times. The gene calls are TRBV19 and TRBJ2-1; 7 bases are shared with TRBD1. With V trimmed by 10 bases and J by 0 bases, 9 bases remained unmatched. Germline assignment: CDR1 LNHDA and CDR2 SQIVND (reference sequence). The CDR3 totals 15 residues. The CDR3 sequence is CATRMDRSSYNEQFF. The CDR3 DNA follows: TGTGCCACTAGAATGGACAGGAGCTCCTACAATGAGCAGTTCTTC.

The rearrangement links TRBV25-1 to TRBJ2-7; tentatively, D is TRBD2 (5 bases). V lost 4 bases and J 3 bases, leaving 10 bases between the germline ends. Germline CDR1 and CDR2: MGHDK and SYGVNS. The CDR3 is 13 amino acids. CDR3 amino acids: CASSVGRRYEQYF. The CDR3 region has the DNA TGTGCCAGCAGTGTTGGGAGACGCTACGAGCAGTACTTC.

The chain combines TRBV19 with TRBJ1-1; 9 bases map to TRBD1. After removal of 8 bases from V and 5 bases from J, the junction contained 9 bases not matched to a gene. From germline, CDR1 is LNHDA and CDR2 SQIVND (reference sequence). The length of the CDR3 is 14 residues. CDR3 coding DNA: TGTGCCAGTTTTTTGACAGGGGGAGGGACTGAAGCTTTCTTT. Protein product: CASFLTGGGTEAFF.

This clone is a singleton in its sample. This rearrangement joins TRBV6-5 to TRBJ1-1; possibly TRBD1 for D (6 bases). Per the germline V gene, CDR1 is MNHEY and CDR2 is SVGAGI. The CDR3 contains 16 residues. V was trimmed by 2 bases and J by 4 bases, leaving 17 bases between them. CDR3 in DNA: TGTGCCAGCAGTTACGATAGTGGGGGCGGTGGCACTGAAGCTTTCTTT. Its translation is CASSYDSGGGGTEAFF.

The chain couples TRBV15 to TRBJ1-5; D remains ambiguous. Trimming removed 4 bases from V and 7 bases from J, with 8 bases in between. The germline CDR1 and CDR2 sequences are LNHNV and YYDKDF (reference sequence). The CDR3 covers 12 residues. Here the CDR3 reads CATSMDWQPQHF. The CDR3 coding sequence is TGTGCCACCAGCATGGACTGGCAGCCCCAGCATTTT.